The entry below describes one T cell receptor beta chain. This clonotype was counted only a few times. Its binding antigen is unknown. Base qualities were left out, and no much larger clone turns up one base away. What this sample's treatment or condition label stands for: allogeneic hematopoietic cell transplantation with graft depleted of TCRalphabeta T cells and CD19 B cells. The children who served as transplant recipients had been given grafts of TCRalphabeta/CD19-depleted allogeneic hematopoietic cells. The protocol used for the library was PCR. Sequencing relied on an Illumina HiSeq 2500. TCR libraries were prepared with molecular barcoding, using unique molecular identifiers to normalize TCRbeta repertoire quantification. The raw public data were reprocessed by TCRdb itself: fastp quality trimming at Q25, MiXCR clonotype calling, in-frame beta chains only. Each CDR3 protein appears once, grouped with its most common genes and DNA. The sample table lists some 300,000 distinct CDR3 sequences, almost 8% of them with a count of one. 9.1% of the sample comes from the top ten.

The CDR3 runs 21 amino acids, cysteine and phenylalanine included. Solely the CDR3 DNA is kept, with 63 bases framed from the first base. V is clipped by 4 bases and J by 0 bases, and the sequence between their germline boundaries is 28 bases long. CDR1 and CDR2 (SQVTM, ANQGSEA) derive from the germline V gene. The data were taken from a study of T-cell reconstitution after alpha-beta-depleted transplantation in children (dated by TCRdb to 2016 to 2017). The study in broad terms: The study quantitatively tracked T-cell immune reconstitution after TCRalphabeta/CD19-depleted allogeneic hematopoietic cell transplantation in children using TCR repertoire profiling. On the study overall, not on this receptor specifically: The high TCRbeta diversity at day 60 in some patients was ascribed to recipient T cells and intrathymic progenitors that had survived conditioning. Hyperexpanded clone frequencies declined over subsequent months; after one year, T-cell counts and TCRbeta diversity were mostly attributed to newly produced T cells. About two months after transplant, the apparently early recovery of alphabetaT-cell counts reportedly depended on just several hundred clones that had expanded rapidly and came from non-depleted graft cells.

The chain employs TRBV29-1 and TRBJ2-6, with the D gene too uncertain to name. The starting material was peripheral blood, obtained 360 days after TCRalphabeta/CD19-depleted stem cell transplant. This receptor was obtained from a female patient aged 2-10 years who had a stem cell transplant for Fanconi anemia, so the T cells may come from the graft donor. The CDR3 in this case is CSVAAFSGRQAFNSGANVLTF. The DNA reads TGCAGCGTTGCAGCCTTTTCGGGCCGGCAGGCCTTTAACTCTGGGGCCAACGTCCTGACTTTC.